This T cell receptor beta chain appears in the sequencing data of a study of T cell changes during pregnancy in multiple sclerosis. Generated by immunoSEQ multiplex PCR, the TCRdb table keeps only in-frame clones and is missing some. This table holds about 69,000 clones, around 85% found once. The CDR3 has 16 residues. Trimming shortened V by 3 bases and J by 0 bases, and 12 bases separated the two germline ends. Germline-derived CDR1 and CDR2 are SGDLS and YYNGEE. The TCR sequence derives from a female donor with multiple sclerosis, enrolled in a pregnancy study. Sequences were derived from peripheral blood, sampled before pregnancy. J is TRBJ1-4 and V is TRBV9; D gene unclear. The CDR3 reads CASSADGGATNEKLFF. In DNA, the CDR3 is TGTGCCAGCAGCGCCGACGGAGGCGCAACTAATGAAAAACTGTTTTTT. Using reference TRBV9 and TRBJ1-4 for the parts outside the CDR3, the full variable domain is DSGVTQTPKHLITATGQRVTLRCSPRSGDLSVYWYQQSLDQGLQFLIQYYNGEERAKGNILERFSAQQFPDLHSELNLSSLELGDSALYFCASSADGGATNEKLFFGSGTQLSVL.